This record covers a single T cell receptor beta chain. Its antigen is not known. Primers included in the PCR were 60 Vbeta and 13 Jbeta primers. Method: immunoSEQ multiplex PCR; TCRdb's copy keeps in-frame clones and lacks some. The sample consists of a few hundred thousand clones, approximately 81% of them appearing once. This CDR3 has 13 amino acids. The germline V and J ends were trimmed by 4 bases and 0 bases, with 7 bases remaining between them. CDR1 is SQVTM, CDR2 ANQGSEA, per germline. The source of the sample is a study of cytomegalovirus exposure and HLA in healthy donors. Study outcomes and limitations: It was assumed in the presence/absence analyses that sequencing depth was roughly uniform across donors. Approximately 160 TCR beta chains were listed as cytomegalovirus-associated.

J is TRBJ1-5 and V is TRBV29-1; D is unclear. The clonotype was recovered from a man younger than 40 in good health and CMV-seronegative. The specimen sequenced was PBMCs. The CDR3 region has the DNA TGCAGCGTTGCAGACAATAGCAATCAGCCCCAGCATTTT. Amino acid sequence: CSVADNSNQPQHF.